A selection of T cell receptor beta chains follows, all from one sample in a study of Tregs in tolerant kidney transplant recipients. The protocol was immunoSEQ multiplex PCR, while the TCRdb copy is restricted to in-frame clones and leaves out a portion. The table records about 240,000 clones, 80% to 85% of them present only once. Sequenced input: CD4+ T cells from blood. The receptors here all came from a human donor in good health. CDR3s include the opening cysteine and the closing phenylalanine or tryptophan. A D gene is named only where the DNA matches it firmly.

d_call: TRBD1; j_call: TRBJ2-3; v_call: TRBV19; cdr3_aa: CASSLTGQGIDTQYF; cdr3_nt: TGTGCCAGTAGTCTTACGGGACAGGGGATAGACACGCAGTATTTT
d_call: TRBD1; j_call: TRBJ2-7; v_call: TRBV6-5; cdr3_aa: CASRADRRSSYEQYF; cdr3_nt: TGTGCCAGCAGGGCGGACAGGAGGAGCTCCTACGAGCAGTACTTC
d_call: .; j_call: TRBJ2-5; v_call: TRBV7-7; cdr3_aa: CASSPLGGKETQYF; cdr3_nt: TGTGCTAGCAGCCCTCTCGGGGGAAAAGAGACCCAGTACTTC
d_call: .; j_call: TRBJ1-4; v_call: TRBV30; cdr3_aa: CAWNYAEGRAKEKLFF; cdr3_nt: TGTGCCTGGAATTATGCTGAAGGACGGGCGAAGGAAAAACTGTTTTTT
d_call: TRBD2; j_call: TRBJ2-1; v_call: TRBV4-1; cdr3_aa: CASSLYGTSINEQFF; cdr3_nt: TGCGCCAGCAGCCTTTACGGGACTAGTATCAATGAGCAGTTCTTC
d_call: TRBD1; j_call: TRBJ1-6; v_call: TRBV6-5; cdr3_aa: CATGGWDNSPLHF; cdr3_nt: TGTGCCACAGGGGGCTGGGATAATTCACCCCTCCACTTT
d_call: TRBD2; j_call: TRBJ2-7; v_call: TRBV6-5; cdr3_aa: CASSPRGGYEQYF; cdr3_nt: TGTGCCAGCAGTCCTCGGGGGGGGTACGAGCAGTACTTC
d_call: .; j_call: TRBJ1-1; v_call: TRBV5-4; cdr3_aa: CASSVSTGPGEAFF; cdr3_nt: TGTGCCAGCAGCGTGTCGACGGGGCCTGGTGAAGCTTTCTTT
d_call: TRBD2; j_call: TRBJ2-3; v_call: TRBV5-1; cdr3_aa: CASSLGSSGGLDTQYF; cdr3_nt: TGCGCCAGCAGCTTGGGATCAAGCGGGGGGTTAGATACGCAGTATTTT
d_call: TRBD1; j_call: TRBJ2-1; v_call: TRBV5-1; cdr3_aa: CASSLYRTGEMHEQFF; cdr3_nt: TGCGCCAGCAGCTTGTATAGGACAGGGGAGATGCATGAGCAGTTCTTC
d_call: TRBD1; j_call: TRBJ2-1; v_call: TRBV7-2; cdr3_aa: CASSSRTGRSYNEQFF; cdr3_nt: TGTGCCAGCAGCTCGCGGACAGGGCGCTCCTACAATGAGCAGTTCTTC
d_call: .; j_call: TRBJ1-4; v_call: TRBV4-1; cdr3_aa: CASSQAGVLNEKLFF; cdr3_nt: TGCGCCAGCAGCCAAGCCGGGGTTCTTAATGAAAAACTGTTTTTT
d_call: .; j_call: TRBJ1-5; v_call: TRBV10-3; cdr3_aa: CAIKEQGTDQPQHF; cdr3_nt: TGTGCCATCAAAGAGCAGGGAACCGATCAGCCCCAGCATTTT
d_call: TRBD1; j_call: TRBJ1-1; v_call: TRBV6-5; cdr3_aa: CASRAPGTGGTEAFF; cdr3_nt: TGTGCCAGCAGGGCCCCCGGGACAGGGGGAACTGAAGCTTTCTTT